This T cell receptor (beta chain) is drawn from a study of blood T cell repertoires in COVID-19. Clones were sequenced by immunoSEQ multiplex PCR, and TCRdb holds only the in-frame ones, with some missing. The table lists about 220,000 clones, approximately 85% of them singletons. Deletions cut 8 bases from V and 4 bases from J, with 17 bases between. The CDR3 is 14 residues long. Germline V lookup: CDR1 SGHTA, CDR2 FQGNSA. Sequenced: peripheral blood. The origin of this receptor is a man aged 45-65 years who had recovered from COVID-19. The J gene is TRBJ1-1, the V gene TRBV7-2; a possible D gene is TRBD1 (5 bases). The CDR3 DNA follows: TGTGCCAGCTTTCCTTCAGGGTGGGGCACTGAAGCTTTCTTT. Its protein is CASFPSGWGTEAFF.